This TCR beta chain was documented in a study of blood T cell repertoires in COVID-19. Authors' methods: Amplification with reference gene primers provided the estimates of nucleated cell counts. The protocol was immunoSEQ multiplex PCR, while the TCRdb copy is restricted to in-frame clones and leaves out a portion. That table furnishes V, J and clone size, whereas the DNA furnished D and trimming. The repertoire holds under 200,000 clones, with around 84% as singletons. The trim removed 3 bases at V and 2 bases at J, leaving 9 bases unmatched. The germline V gene has CDR1 LNHDA and CDR2 SQIVND (reference sequence). The CDR3 extends over 16 amino acids.

Input material: peripheral blood. V usage is TRBV19 and J usage is TRBJ2-5; 7 bases are a match to TRBD2. The receptor's source is a woman in her 70s with COVID-19, enrolled during active disease. DNA of the CDR3: TGTGCCAGTAGTATGAGCGGGGTTACTGTTCAAGAGACCCAGTACTTC. Residues: CASSMSGVTVQETQYF.